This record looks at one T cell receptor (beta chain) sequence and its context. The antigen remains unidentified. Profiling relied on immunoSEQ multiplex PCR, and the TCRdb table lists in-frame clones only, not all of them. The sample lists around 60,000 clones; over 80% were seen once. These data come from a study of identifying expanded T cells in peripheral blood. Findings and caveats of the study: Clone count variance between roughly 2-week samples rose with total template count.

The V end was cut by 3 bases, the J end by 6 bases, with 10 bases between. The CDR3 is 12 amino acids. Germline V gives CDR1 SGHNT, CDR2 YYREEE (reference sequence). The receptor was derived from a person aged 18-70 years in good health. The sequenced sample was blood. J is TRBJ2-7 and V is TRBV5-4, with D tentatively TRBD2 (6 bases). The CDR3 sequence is CASSSGGAEQYV. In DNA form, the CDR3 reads TGTGCCAGCAGCTCCGGAGGGGCCGAGCAGTACGTC.